The 8 T cell receptor beta chains below come from one sample, sequenced in a study of quantifying T cell responses using KT2 cells (dated by TCRdb to about 2017). In the study overall: RNA was DNase-treated and reverse transcribed with TCR alpha and beta constant-region primers, mostly using SuperScript III.

Receptors were amplified or captured by UMI-ligation and nested PCR. TCRdb names Illumina MiSeq as the instrument used. T4 RNA ligase 1 was used to ligate a single-stranded oligonucleotide containing the Illumina SP2 sequence and a UMI to the 3' end of the cDNA. PCR1 consisted of 4 cycles (98 degrees C 15 s, 69 degrees C 30 s, 72 degrees C 40 s), and for the beta primer an equimolar mix of RC1.1 and RC1.2 was used to cover TRBC1 and TRBC2. TCRdb reprocessed the public reads (quality trimming at Q25 with fastp, clone calling with MiXCR) and kept in-frame beta chains. Under each unique CDR3 protein, matching rows form one entry showing the most common genes and DNA. Within this sample are 40,000 to 50,000 distinct CDR3 sequences, with about a sixth of them counted one time only. The ten largest clones capture less than 50% of the sample. Material: PBMCs spiked with cells of the T cell clone KT2. Receptor source: a human donor.

This clonotype was detected a few times. The chain joins TRBV20-1 to TRBJ1-2, with 9 bases matching TRBD1. Germline CDR1 is DFQATT and CDR2 is SNEGSKA (reference sequence). V was clipped by 0 bases and J by 3 bases; unmatched bases: 5. This CDR3 is built from 15 residues. The CDR3 here is CSARDLWTGDYGYTF. CDR3 coding DNA: TGCAGTGCTAGAGATCTCTGGACAGGGGACTATGGCTACACCTTC.

This clonotype was seen a few times. V and J are TRBV2 and TRBJ2-3, with TRBD2 matching 13 bases. The CDR3 length is 15 residues. Looked up from germline, CDR1 is SNHLY and CDR2 is FYNNEI. V was clipped by 4 bases and J by 5 bases; unmatched bases: 3. The CDR3 region has the DNA TGTGCCAGCAGTGGGACTAGCGGGGGTAGAGATACGCAGTATTTT. Translated, it gives CASSGTSGGRDTQYF.

The chain links TRBV10-3 to TRBJ1-2; D is uncertain. Germline CDR1 is ENHRY and CDR2 is SYGVKD. V gave up 5 bases and J gave up 5 bases, with 18 bases separating them. The CDR3 sequence is 15 residues long. CDR3 in DNA: TGTGCCATCAGTATAGACGGTTCTGAGCCTTATGGCTACACCTTC. Translated, it gives CAISIDGSEPYGYTF.

This clonotype turned up a few times. This chain links TRBV4-1 with TRBJ2-3; TRBD2 might be the D (6 bases). Germline CDR1 reads MGHRA; CDR2 reads YSYEKL. This CDR3 region has 17 residues. Trimming left V 0 bases short and J 2 bases short, with 15 bases between. Here the CDR3 reads CASSQDFTSSVTDTQYF. In DNA, the CDR3 is TGCGCCAGCAGCCAAGATTTTACTAGCAGTGTCACAGATACGCAGTATTTT.

This clonotype has just a few counts. V gene TRBV15 combines with J gene TRBJ1-1, with D tentatively TRBD1 (6 bases). The CDR3 is 15 residues long. Per the germline V gene, CDR1 is LNHNV and CDR2 is YYDKDF (reference sequence). V was pared by 1 base and J by 3 bases, with 12 bases between. For the CDR3, the DNA is TGTGCCACCAGCAGAGGTAAAACAGGGTACACTGAAGCTTTCTTT. Translating it yields CATSRGKTGYTEAFF.

V is TRBV20-1 and J is TRBJ1-3; the match to TRBD1 covers 11 bases. This CDR3 is 14 amino acids long. The junction had 5 bases not matched to a gene; V was cut back by 6 bases and J by 4 bases. Germline V CDR1 and CDR2: DFQATT, SNEGSKA (reference sequence). CDR3 protein: CSAQDRGQGNTIYF. The DNA of the CDR3 is TGCAGTGCCCAGGACAGGGGGCAAGGAAACACCATATATTTT.

The CDR3 region has the DNA TGTGCCAGCACGGACAGGAACTATGGCTACACCTTC. Translation: CASTDRNYGYTF. The chain has TRBV6-2 or TRBV6-3 and TRBJ1-2; TRBD1 agrees at 7 bases. Germline V CDR1 and CDR2: MNHEY, SVGEGT. This CDR3 has 12 residues. V shed 7 bases, J shed 2 bases, and the junction held 1 base outside the gene matches.

The rearrangement links TRBV7-3 to TRBJ2-5; 10 positions match TRBD2. Germline lookup yields CDR1 SGHTA and CDR2 FQGTGA. The CDR3 is 15 amino acids. The J segment lost 3 bases and the V segment lost 0 bases, leaving 1 base of the junction unmatched. This CDR3 is CASSLTGLAKETQYF. In nucleotides, the CDR3 is TGTGCCAGCAGCTTAACGGGACTAGCGAAAGAGACCCAGTACTTC.